This TCR beta chain was found in a study of OX40 agonist ivuxolimab in advanced cancers. Study-wide background: Given to patients was ivuxolimab, an agonistic anti-OX40 (CD134) antibody.

Germline CDR1 is KGHSH and CDR2 is LQKENI. The CDR3 totals 12 residues. Trimming shortened V by 4 bases and J by 2 bases, and 4 bases separated the two germline ends. Exclusion of a patient followed from autoimmune disease history or systemic immunosuppression. Assay: immunoSEQ multiplex PCR; the TCRdb copy retains only in-frame clones and omits some. The sample shows 65,000 to 95,000 clones, 80% to 95% of them seen only once. The input for sequencing was CD4+ or CD8+ T cells sorted from blood, taken in a trial of the OX40 agonist ivuxolimab. The origin of this receptor is an adult with an advanced solid tumor such as melanoma, head and neck, liver or kidney cancer. This sequence joins TRBV18 and TRBJ2-3; D gene ambiguous. The CDR3 DNA reads as TGTGCCAGCTCACACGACACAGATACGCAGTATTTT. Translating it yields CASSHDTDTQYF.